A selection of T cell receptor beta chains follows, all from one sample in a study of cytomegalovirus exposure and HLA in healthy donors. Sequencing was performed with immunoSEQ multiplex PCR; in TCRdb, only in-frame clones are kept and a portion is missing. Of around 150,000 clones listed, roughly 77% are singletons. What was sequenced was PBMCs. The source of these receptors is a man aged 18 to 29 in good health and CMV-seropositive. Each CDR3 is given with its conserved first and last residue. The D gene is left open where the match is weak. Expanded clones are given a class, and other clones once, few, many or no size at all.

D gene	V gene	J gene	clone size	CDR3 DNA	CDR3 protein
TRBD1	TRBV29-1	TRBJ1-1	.	TGCAGCGTTGAAGATACAGGGGACGACACTGAAGCTTTCTTT	CSVEDTGDDTEAFF
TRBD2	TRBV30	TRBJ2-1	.	TGTGCCTGGAGTACGACTAGCGGGAGGGCCCCCGAGCAGTTCTTC	CAWSTTSGRAPEQFF
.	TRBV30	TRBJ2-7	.	TGTGCCTGGTCATTCCCTTTGACAGGGACTTCCTACGAGCAGTACTTC	CAWSFPLTGTSYEQYF
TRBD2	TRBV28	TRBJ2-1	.	TGTGCCAGCAGTAGGCCGGGCGGGAGTAGAACTGAGCAGTTCTTC	CASSRPGGSRTEQFF
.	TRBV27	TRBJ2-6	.	TGTGCCAGCAGTTTATTAGGGGCGGGGGGGGCCAACGTCCTGACTTTC	CASSLLGAGGANVLTF
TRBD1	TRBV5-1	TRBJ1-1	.	TGCGCCAGCCGTCTGCGGGGACAGATGAACACTGAAGCTTTCTTT	CASRLRGQMNTEAFF
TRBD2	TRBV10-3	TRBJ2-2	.	TGTGCCAGGCGGACTAGCGGGATAAACACCGGGGAGCTGTTTTTT	CARRTSGINTGELFF
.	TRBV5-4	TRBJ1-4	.	TGTGCCGTGTCTCCGTCAGCTAATGAAAAACTGTTTTTT	CAVSPSANEKLFF
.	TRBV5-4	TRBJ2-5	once	TGTGCCAGCAGGCCGGCCGGCGGGACCCAAGAGACCCAGTACTTC	CASRPAGGTQETQYF
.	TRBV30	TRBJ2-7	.	TGTGCCTGGGGCTACAAGAGCGGCGGCAACGAGCAGTACTTC	CAWGYKSGGNEQYF
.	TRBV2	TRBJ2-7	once	TGTGCCAGCAGTAAGGACCCGGAGGTGGGCGAGCAGTACTTC	CASSKDPEVGEQYF
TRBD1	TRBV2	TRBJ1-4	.	TGTGCCAGCAGCTTTGAAGGGGACAGGGGTGATGAAAAACTGTTTTTT	CASSFEGDRGDEKLFF
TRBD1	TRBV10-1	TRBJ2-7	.	TGCGCCAGCAGCTTAGGACAGGGCTACGAGCAGTACTTC	CASSLGQGYEQYF
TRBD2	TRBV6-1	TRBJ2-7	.	TGTGCCAGCAGTCCCCGACTAGCGGGAGGTGGGGAGCAGTACTTC	CASSPRLAGGGEQYF
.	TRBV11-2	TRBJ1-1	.	TGTGCCAGCAGCTTATCGGTCCTTACTAGGTTGAACACTGAAGCTTTCTTT	CASSLSVLTRLNTEAFF
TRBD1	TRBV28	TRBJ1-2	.	TGTGCCAGCAGTTTAGGGACAGGGGGCCATGGCTACACCTTC	CASSLGTGGHGYTF
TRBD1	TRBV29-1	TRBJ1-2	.	TGCAGCGTTTACCACAGGGGGCCTAGGGGCGGCTACACCTTC	CSVYHRGPRGGYTF
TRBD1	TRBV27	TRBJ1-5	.	TGTGCCAGCAGTTTAAGGTGGACAGGGAGCAATCAGCCCCAGCATTTT	CASSLRWTGSNQPQHF
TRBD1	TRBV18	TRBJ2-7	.	TGTGCCAGCTCACCCGGCAGGGGGTACCTATACGAGCAGTACTTC	CASSPGRGYLYEQYF
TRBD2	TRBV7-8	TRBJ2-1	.	TGTGCCAGCAGCACCGGACTAGCGGGAGACAATGAGCAGTTCTTC	CASSTGLAGDNEQFF
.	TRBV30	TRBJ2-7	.	TGTGCCTGGAGTTCCCGTAGCGAGCAGTACTTC	CAWSSRSEQYF
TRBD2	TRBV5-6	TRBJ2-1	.	TGTGCCAGCAGCCTCGAGGTCGGGAGGACCTCCCTAAACAATGAGCAGTTCTTC	CASSLEVGRTSLNNEQFF